This T cell receptor beta chain stems from a study of blood T cell repertoires in COVID-19 (dated by TCRdb to 2020 to 2021). Broadly, across the study: Samples from collaborators originated in the United States, Italy and Spain and spanned both the acute and convalescent phases of COVID-19. The prospective study material was composed of cDNA or gDNA derived from T cells, B-cell-depleted T cells, or PBMCs. Deeply sampled blood TCRbeta repertoires from subjects exposed to, actively infected with, or recovered from COVID-19 were included in the dataset. The repertoires were released in a freely available public database intended as a resource for research on the immune response to SARS-CoV-2. Samples came from the ongoing ImmuneRACE study (first 160 participants) plus 1,254 subjects from 6 global collaborators. Sample metadata almost always included a de-identified subject ID, COVID-19 status, age in years and sex. Where available, HLA class I and class II types were obtained from metadata supplied by the sample provider rather than from assay-based typing. Overall study results and their limits: The quantity of clinical and demographic metadata differed by source and by participant and was supplied without curation.

V is cut by 4 bases and J by 10 bases, and the space between the germline ends is 10 bases. The germline V gene (reference sequence) yields LNHDA for CDR1 and SQIVND for CDR2. The CDR3 runs 11 residues from the cysteine to the phenylalanine. The entry retains the CDR3 DNA only, 33 bases that are in frame from base 1. TCRbeta CDR3 regions were amplified from genomic DNA using the immunoSEQ Assay, a bias-controlled multiplex PCR. Per the source publication's procedure: The number of nucleated cells in each sample was estimated by amplification of reference gene primers within the assay. To quantify the absolute abundance of each unique TCRbeta CDR3 rearrangement, sequence reads were collapsed and filtered. Productive Simpson clonality was computed per sample as the square root of Simpson's diversity index over productive rearrangements. Here the immuneACCESS table is served through TCRdb, limited to in-frame sequences with V and J called. Missing clones are a known gap in these copies; in checked studies unresolved V genes cover under half, and the rest lacks a known reason. The V and J calls and clone size come from that table; D and trimming were worked out from the DNA. Across this sample there are 70,000 to 85,000 clones, with 80% to 90% seen only once. The top ten constitute around 16% of the sample.

Collaborating institutions collected whole blood in K2EDTA tubes following their own protocols. Collaborator samples were shipped for TCRbeta analysis as frozen whole blood, isolated PBMCs, or DNA extracted from either sample type. About this clone itself: No antigen is known for it. Qualities for individual bases were not recorded, and no much larger clone is one base off.

Specimen: peripheral blood. The rearranged segments are TRBV19 and TRBJ1-2; a confident D gene designation cannot be given. The TCR was taken from a woman of 80 years or more with acute or convalescent COVID-19. CDR3 protein: CASSNALDYTF. The DNA sequence is given as TGTGCCAGTAGTAATGCCCTAGACTACACCTTC.